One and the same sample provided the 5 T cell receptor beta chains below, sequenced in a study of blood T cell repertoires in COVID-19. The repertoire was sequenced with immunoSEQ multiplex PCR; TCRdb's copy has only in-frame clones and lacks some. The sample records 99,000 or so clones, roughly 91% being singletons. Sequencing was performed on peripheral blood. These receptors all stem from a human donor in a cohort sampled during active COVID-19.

Here the CDR3 DNA reads TGCGCCAGCAGCCAAATGGCTCCGGGACTAGTACGCTATGAGCAGTTCTTC. This sequence encodes CASSQMAPGLVRYEQFF. The chain employs TRBV4-1 and TRBJ2-1; 8 bases fit TRBD2. This CDR3 is built from 17 residues. The V gene end was trimmed by 2 bases and the J gene end by 8 bases; junction bases not matched to a gene: 14. The germline V gene encodes CDR1 MGHRA and CDR2 YSYEKL.

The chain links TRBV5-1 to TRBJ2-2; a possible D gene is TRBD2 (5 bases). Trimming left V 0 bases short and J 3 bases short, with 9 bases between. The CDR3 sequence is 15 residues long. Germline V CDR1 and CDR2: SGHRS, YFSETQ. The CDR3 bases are TGCGCCAGCAGCTTGGGAGGGATTGACACCGGGGAGCTGTTTTTT. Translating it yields CASSLGGIDTGELFF. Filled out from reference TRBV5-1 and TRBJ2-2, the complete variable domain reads KAGVTQTPRYLIKTRGQQVTLSCSPISGHRSVSWYQQTPGQGLQFLFEYFSETQRNKGNFPGRFSGRQFSNSRSEMNVSTLELGDSALYLCASSLGGIDTGELFFGEGSRLTVL.

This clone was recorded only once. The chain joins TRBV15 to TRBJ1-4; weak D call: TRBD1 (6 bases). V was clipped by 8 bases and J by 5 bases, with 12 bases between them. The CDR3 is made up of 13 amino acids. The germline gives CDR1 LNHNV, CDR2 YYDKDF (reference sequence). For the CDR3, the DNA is TGTGCCACCCGGGGGGCGCAGAATGAAAAACTGTTTTTT. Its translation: CATRGAQNEKLFF.

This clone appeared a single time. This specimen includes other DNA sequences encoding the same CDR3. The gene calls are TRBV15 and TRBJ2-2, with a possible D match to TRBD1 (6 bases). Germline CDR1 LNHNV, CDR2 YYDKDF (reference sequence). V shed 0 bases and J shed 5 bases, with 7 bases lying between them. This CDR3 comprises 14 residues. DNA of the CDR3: TGTGCCACCAGCAGAGACAGGGGAACCGGGGAGCTGTTTTTT. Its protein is CATSRDRGTGELFF.

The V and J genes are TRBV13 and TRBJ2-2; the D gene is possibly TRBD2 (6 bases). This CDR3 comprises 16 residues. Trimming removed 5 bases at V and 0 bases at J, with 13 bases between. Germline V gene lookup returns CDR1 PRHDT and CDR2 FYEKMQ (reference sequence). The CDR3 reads CASSTWAGTNTGELFF. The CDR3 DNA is TGTGCCAGCAGCACCTGGGCGGGAACGAACACCGGGGAGCTGTTTTTT.